This T cell receptor (beta chain) emerged from a study of T cell responses to AZD1222 COVID-19 vaccine. Regarding the study as a whole: Donor demographics were predominantly white British with a female majority; clonal diversity may be underestimated.

The CDR3 is 13 amino acids. Deletions cut 3 bases from V and 2 bases from J, with 7 bases between. Germline loops: CDR1 MNHEY, CDR2 SMNVEV (reference sequence). The table came from immunoSEQ multiplex PCR; TCRdb's copy has only in-frame clones and leaves some out. Among 110,000 to 150,000 clones listed, more than 85% were seen once. Turning to this clone: No antigen is known for it.

This chain links TRBV27 with TRBJ1-2, with D possibly being TRBD1 (5 bases). Sequenced material: peripheral blood, taken on day 0 of AZD1222 vaccination. This TCR came from an adult in good health. The CDR3 is CASSLAGNYGYTF. For the CDR3, the DNA is TGTGCCAGCAGTTTGGCAGGGAACTATGGCTACACCTTC.